This passage covers 14 T cell receptor beta chains from one sample sequenced in a study of blood T cell repertoires in COVID-19. The assay was immunoSEQ multiplex PCR, and TCRdb's table has in-frame clones only and misses some. This sample has 83,000 or so clones, with approximately 77% found just once. Source material: peripheral blood. Every receptor here comes from a woman older than 75 with acute or convalescent COVID-19.

The chain recombines TRBV18 with TRBJ2-1; D unresolved. Per the germline V gene, CDR1 is KGHSH and CDR2 is LQKENI. This CDR3 comprises 11 residues. Trimming pared 3 bases from V and 10 bases from J, leaving 7 bases between. The CDR3 here is CASSPAREQFF. The CDR3 DNA reads as TGTGCCAGCTCACCGGCCAGGGAGCAGTTCTTC. The full variable domain, its missing parts supplied by reference TRBV18 and TRBJ2-1, is NAGVMQNPRHLVRRRGQEARLRCSPMKGHSHVYWYRQLPEEGLKFMVYLQKENIIDESGMPKERFSAEFPKEGPSILRIQQVVRGDSAAYFCASSPAREQFFGPGTRLTVL.

The CDR3 spells CASATSGRGSEQFF. CDR3 nucleotide sequence: TGTGCCAGTGCAACTAGCGGGAGAGGGAGTGAGCAGTTCTTC. The rearrangement uses TRBV19 and TRBJ2-1; 11 bases align to TRBD2. V was clipped by 8 bases and J by 9 bases; unmatched bases: 9. CDR3 length: 14 residues. Germline V gene lookup returns CDR1 LNHDA and CDR2 SQIVND (reference sequence).

The V call is TRBV11-3, the J call TRBJ2-5; weak D call: TRBD1 (5 bases). Between the trimmed V and J ends, which lost 6 bases and 4 bases, there was a span of 15 bases. The germline V gene encodes CDR1 SGHNT and CDR2 YENEEA. The CDR3 consists of 14 residues. The CDR3 sequence: CASSSTARGETQYF. For the CDR3, the DNA is TGTGCCAGCAGTTCAACGGCTAGGGGAGAGACCCAGTACTTC.

The chain couples TRBV19 to TRBJ1-1; D gene ambiguous. The germline V gene encodes CDR1 LNHDA and CDR2 SQIVND (reference sequence). The CDR3 has 14 residues. With 6 bases removed from V and 0 bases from J, the gap between germline ends came to 11 bases. This CDR3 reads CASRNGLMNTEAFF. CDR3 DNA sequence: TGTGCCAGTAGGAACGGACTCATGAACACTGAAGCTTTCTTT.

The rearrangement joins TRBV5-4 to TRBJ1-5; the D gene is possibly TRBD1 (5 bases). There are 15 residues in the CDR3. V gave up 3 bases and J gave up 0 bases, with 10 bases separating them. Germline V lookup: CDR1 SGHNT, CDR2 YYREEE (reference sequence). This CDR3 reads CASSSGLNSNQPQHF. In DNA, the CDR3 is TGTGCCAGCAGCTCGGGACTGAATAGCAATCAGCCCCAGCATTTT.

The chain's CDR3 is CASSQRWELDNSPLHF. CDR3 coding DNA: TGTGCCAGCTCTCAGAGGTGGGAGTTGGATAATTCACCCCTCCACTTT. V and J are TRBV18 and TRBJ1-6; D uncertain. Germline CDR1 KGHSH, CDR2 LQKENI. The CDR3 runs to 16 residues. Between the trimmed V and J ends, which lost 6 bases and 5 bases, there was a span of 17 bases.

This chain uses TRBV9 with TRBJ2-5; no firm D call. Per the germline V gene, CDR1 is SGDLS and CDR2 is YYNGEE. V lost 0 bases, J lost 4 bases, and 10 bases lay in between. This CDR3 is built from 14 residues. The CDR3 DNA sequence: TGTGCCAGCAGCGTAGGGTCCAGGCTAGAGACCCAGTACTTC. Amino acids: CASSVGSRLETQYF.

As for this clone: One end of the junction varies from germline; a read error may be responsible. J is TRBJ2-7 and V is TRBV12-3 or TRBV12-4; D possibly corresponds to TRBD2 (6 bases). This CDR3 is built from 12 residues. CDR3 loop: CASSLAPGETDF. In DNA form, the CDR3 reads TGTGCCAGCAGTTTAGCGCCGGGGGAAACGGACTTC.

This clone was seen just once. The chain has TRBV6-5 and TRBJ2-3, with TRBD2 identical over 8 bases. The CDR3 is made up of 14 amino acids. V dropped 0 bases and J dropped 6; count of bases not matched to a gene: 2. CDR1 MNHEY and CDR2 SVGAGI come from the germline V gene. The chain's CDR3 is CASSYSRGADTQYF. CDR3 coding DNA: TGTGCCAGCAGTTACTCGCGGGGGGCTGATACGCAGTATTTT.

This chain joins TRBV29-1 and TRBJ2-5; TRBD1 matches 7 bases. The CDR3 runs to 11 residues. Germline assignment: CDR1 SQVTM and CDR2 ANQGSEA. Trimming cost V 5 bases and J 5 bases; bases outside gene matches: 2. CDR3 protein: CSVRGLETQYF. Here the CDR3 DNA reads TGCAGCGTTAGGGGGCTGGAGACCCAGTACTTC.

The rearrangement uses TRBV9 and TRBJ2-3; 9 bases match TRBD1. The CDR3 runs 15 residues. CDR1 SGDLS and CDR2 YYNGEE come from the germline V gene. Germline trimming cut 4 bases from V and 5 bases from J; bases unmatched to any gene: 8. The CDR3 spells CASSSPGQGQDTQYF. DNA for the CDR3: TGTGCCAGCAGCTCACCGGGACAGGGCCAAGATACGCAGTATTTT.

CDR3 amino acids: CAWSVAHGTGSEAFF. The CDR3 DNA reads TGTGCCTGGAGTGTAGCTCACGGGACAGGCAGTGAAGCTTTCTTT. This chain connects TRBV30 to TRBJ1-1, with 8 bases lining up with TRBD1. CDR1 and CDR2 from the germline V gene are GTSNPN and SVGIG (reference sequence). V gave up 0 bases and J gave up 7 bases; unmatched junction bases: 10. CDR3 length: 15 amino acids. Based on the CDR3 plus reference TRBV30 and TRBJ1-1, the full variable domain is SQTIHQWPATLVQPVGSPLSLECTVEGTSNPNLYWYRQAAGRGLQLLFYSVGIGQISSEVPQNLSASRPQDRQFILSSKKLLLSDSGFYLCAWSVAHGTGSEAFFGQGTRLTVV.

This clone has more than one count but fewer than ten. The chain couples TRBV7-9 to TRBJ2-1, with 9 bases fitting TRBD2. The CDR3 has 15 amino acids. The germline CDR1 and CDR2 sequences are SEHNR and FQNEAQ (reference sequence). Trimming at V came to 2 bases and at J to 5 bases, leaving 4 bases not matched to a gene. CDR3 region: CASSLLPSGDNEQFF. The CDR3 nucleotides read TGTGCCAGCAGCTTACTGCCTAGCGGGGACAATGAGCAGTTCTTC.

V and J are TRBV4-1 and TRBJ1-2; TRBD1 might be the D (5 bases). Trimming pared 4 bases from V and 1 base from J, leaving 19 bases between. Per germline, CDR1 MGHRA and CDR2 YSYEKL. The CDR3 consists of 17 residues. This CDR3 reads CASSPSAGPNFNYGYTF. CDR3 sequence (DNA): TGCGCCAGCAGCCCTAGTGCAGGGCCCAACTTTAACTATGGCTACACCTTC.